One sample yielded the 12 T cell receptor beta chains listed below, sequenced in a study of identical twins. TCRdb passed the 5' RACE reads through MiXCR, listing each CDR3 protein once. The sample carries 300,000 to 400,000 distinct CDR3 sequences, around 9.7% recorded once. The specimen sequenced was naive T cells sorted from blood. The receptor source for this set is a woman between 45 and 65 years old in good health.

The rearrangement joins TRBV24-1 to TRBJ2-1; a possible D gene is TRBD2 (6 bases). V lost 0 bases, J lost 4 bases, and 6 bases lay in between. This CDR3 has 14 residues. Germline values: CDR1 KGHDR, CDR2 SFDVKD. The CDR3 loop reads CATSDLRGYNEQFF. CDR3 coding DNA: TGTGCCACCAGTGATTTGCGGGGGTACAATGAGCAGTTCTTC.

CDR3: CASGSLAGAYNEQFF. Written as DNA, the CDR3 is TGTGCTAGTGGTTCCCTAGCGGGAGCCTACAATGAGCAGTTCTTC. This chain connects TRBV12-5 to TRBJ2-1, with TRBD2 matching over 10 bases. The V gene's germline CDR1 is LGHNT and CDR2 FRNRAP. The CDR3 is made up of 15 amino acids. V trimming: 4 bases; J trimming: 2 bases; junction bases outside the gene matches: 2.

The V call is TRBV29-1, the J call TRBJ2-1; 13 bases agree with TRBD2. The CDR3 contains 14 residues. CDR1 and CDR2 (germline): SQVTM, ANQGSEA. The CDR3 region has the DNA TGCACCTTTTCTCGACTAGCGGGAGGCAATGAGCAGTTCTTC. Amino acids: CTFSRLAGGNEQFF.

This clonotype was seen ten or more times. This CDR3 is CAISVSGRETQYF. The CDR3 DNA reads as TGTGCCATCAGTGTATCAGGGAGGGAGACCCAGTACTTC. This chain links TRBV10-3 with TRBJ2-5, with TRBD2 as a possible D gene (6 bases). The CDR3 has 13 residues. Germline CDR1 and CDR2: ENHRY and SYGVKD. Trimming stripped 4 bases from V and 5 bases from J, with 11 bases between.

The rearrangement links TRBV6-5 to TRBJ2-7; D is ambiguous. Trimming left V 10 bases short and J 11 bases short, with 15 bases between. Germline V lookup: CDR1 MNHEY, CDR2 SVGAGI. The CDR3 has 10 residues. The CDR3 DNA sequence: TGTGCCACTAGTCTAGTCCGCAAGTACGTC. Translation gives CATSLVRKYV.

This clonotype was counted ten times or more. The rearrangement uses TRBV18 and TRBJ2-2, with a possible D match to TRBD2 (6 bases). Trimming cost V 1 base and J 0 bases, with 12 bases left between them. The CDR3 totals 17 residues. Per the germline V gene, CDR1 is KGHSH and CDR2 is LQKENI. The CDR3 DNA reads TGTGCCAGCTCACCACTGAGGCTAGCGACGAACACCGGGGAGCTGTTTTTT. It is translated as CASSPLRLATNTGELFF.

This clonotype was counted a few times. This sequence joins TRBV5-1 and TRBJ2-5, with D perhaps matching TRBD1 or TRBD2 (5 bases each). Germline CDR1 reads SGHRS; CDR2 reads YFSETQ. The CDR3 covers 14 residues. Trimming left V 0 bases short and J 4 bases short, with 10 bases between. The CDR3 sequence: CASSLVGGGETQYF. DNA of the CDR3: TGCGCCAGCAGCTTGGTTGGGGGTGGAGAGACCCAGTACTTC.

The chain combines TRBV13 with TRBJ2-1; no reliable D call. The CDR3 contains 13 residues. CDR1 PRHDT and CDR2 FYEKMQ come from the germline V gene (reference sequence). Trimming removed 1 base from V and 10 bases from J, with 11 bases in between. CDR3 residues: CASSLVGVREQFF. Here the CDR3 DNA reads TGTGCCAGCAGCTTAGTAGGTGTTCGGGAGCAGTTCTTC.

This clonotype was counted only a few times. The V and J genes are TRBV15 and TRBJ2-1; 7 positions agree with TRBD1. CDR1 LNHNV and CDR2 YYDKDF come from the germline V gene (reference sequence). With 5 bases clipped from V and 4 bases from J, the junction kept 8 bases outside the gene matches. The CDR3 extends over 15 amino acids. This CDR3 reads CATSPIKTGYNEQFF. Here the CDR3 DNA reads TGTGCCACCAGCCCTATCAAGACAGGGTACAATGAGCAGTTCTTC.

The chain joins TRBV11-3 to TRBJ2-1; the match to TRBD2 covers 8 bases. The CDR3 has 15 residues. V was pared by 5 bases and J by 3 bases, with 6 bases of the junction left unmatched. Germline assignment: CDR1 SGHNT and CDR2 YENEEA. CDR3 bases: TGTGCCAGCAGCCGAGGACTAGCCAGCTACAATGAGCAGTTCTTC. Amino acid sequence: CASSRGLASYNEQFF.

The gene calls are TRBV10-3 and TRBJ2-7; 9 bases are shared with TRBD1. Germline V gene sequence: CDR1 ENHRY, CDR2 SYGVKD. This CDR3 comprises 15 residues. With 0 bases clipped from V and 4 bases from J, the junction kept 4 bases outside the gene matches. DNA for the CDR3: TGTGCCATCAGTGAGTCCGGACAGGGGCGATACGAGCAGTACGTC. Protein sequence: CAISESGQGRYEQYV.

This clonotype was found a few times. The CDR3 is CASSQDPNRGPGELFF. In nucleotides, the CDR3 is TGTGCCAGCAGCCAAGACCCAAACCGAGGTCCCGGGGAGCTGTTTTTT. The rearrangement links TRBV3-1 to TRBJ2-2; no clear D. This CDR3 contains 16 residues. Trimming took off 0 bases at V and 6 bases at J, with 14 bases between the two ends. Germline CDR1 LGHDT, CDR2 YNNKEL (reference sequence).